The 29 T cell receptor beta chains given below trace back to one sample, sequenced in a study of cytomegalovirus exposure and HLA in healthy donors. The PCR used 60 Vbeta and 13 Jbeta primers. The assay was immunoSEQ multiplex PCR, and TCRdb's table has in-frame clones only and misses some. The sample includes about 300,000 clones, roughly 88% seen only once; the top ten take approximately 4.3%. The source material was PBMCs. The receptors were sampled from a man aged 35-49 years in good health and CMV-seropositive.

The chain is built from TRBV7-8 and TRBJ2-1; TRBD1 matches 8 bases. Unmatched junction bases numbered 1, after V lost 1 base and J lost 5 bases. The V gene's germline CDR1 is SGHVS and CDR2 FQNEAQ. CDR3 length equals 14 residues. The CDR3 DNA reads TGTGCCAGCAGCTTAGGGACAGGGAACAATGAGCAGTTCTTC. Translated: CASSLGTGNNEQFF.

V gene TRBV4-1 combines with J gene TRBJ2-1; 8 bases match TRBD2. CDR1 and CDR2 from the germline V gene are MGHRA and YSYEKL. Germline trimming cut 3 bases from V and 6 bases from J; bases unmatched to any gene: 10. This CDR3 is built from 16 residues. As DNA, the CDR3 is TGCGCCAGCAGCCAGCCGTGGACCGGGAGGGGCAATGAGCAGTTCTTC. Translating it yields CASSQPWTGRGNEQFF.

A word on this clone: The same CDR3 can be traced to other DNA sequences in this sample. The genes are TRBV18 and TRBJ2-7; TRBD2 aligns across 10 bases. V lost 3 bases to trimming and J lost 4 bases; unmatched junction nucleotides: 3. Germline values: CDR1 KGHSH, CDR2 LQKENI. The CDR3 has 14 residues. The CDR3 DNA reads TGTGCCAGCTCACCCGGGACTAGCGTTTACGAGCAGTACTTC. It codes for CASSPGTSVYEQYF.

This clone was counted once. The V call is TRBV4-1, the J call TRBJ2-1; weak D call: TRBD2 (7 bases). Between the trimmed V and J ends, which lost 1 base and 8 bases, there was a span of 24 bases. The germline gives CDR1 MGHRA, CDR2 YSYEKL. The CDR3 length is 18 residues. The CDR3 protein is CASSQVGGGGRARDEQFF. The CDR3 DNA follows: TGCGCCAGCAGCCAAGTGGGAGGGGGGGGGAGGGCCAGGGATGAGCAGTTCTTC.

This chain uses TRBV5-6 with TRBJ1-5, with D possibly matching TRBD1 (5 bases). Trimming shortened V by 3 bases and J by 5 bases, and 12 bases separated the two germline ends. Germline V CDR1 and CDR2: SGHDT, YYEEEE. This CDR3 has 14 amino acids. The CDR3 spells CASSYQGSYQPQHF. In DNA form, the CDR3 reads TGTGCCAGCAGCTATCAGGGTTCTTATCAGCCCCAGCATTTT.

The genes are TRBV2 and TRBJ2-7; D may be TRBD2 (5 bases). There are 15 residues in the CDR3. Germline V gene lookup returns CDR1 SNHLY and CDR2 FYNNEI. Deletions cut 6 bases from V and 4 bases from J, with 19 bases between. CDR3 sequence: CASRGASLRGYEQYF. The CDR3 DNA is TGTGCCAGCAGAGGAGCTAGCCTCCGGGGATACGAGCAGTACTTC.

The genes are TRBV4-1 and TRBJ2-5, with D possibly TRBD1 on 5 matching bases. This CDR3 has 15 amino acids. The V end was cut by 0 bases, the J end by 5 bases, with 13 bases between. Looked up from germline, CDR1 is MGHRA and CDR2 is YSYEKL. The CDR3 protein is CASSQDRAGWETQYF. The CDR3 coding sequence is TGCGCCAGCAGCCAAGACAGGGCCGGGTGGGAGACCCAGTACTTC.

This clone was detected only once. V and J are TRBV4-1 and TRBJ2-1; 10 nucleotides match TRBD2. CDR3 length equals 18 residues. The V gene end was trimmed by 1 base and the J gene end by 0 bases; junction bases not matched to a gene: 6. The V gene's germline CDR1 is MGHRA and CDR2 YSYEKL. Here the CDR3 reads CASSQAWGLASSYNEQFF. CDR3 bases: TGCGCCAGCAGCCAAGCCTGGGGACTAGCGAGCTCCTACAATGAGCAGTTCTTC.

The V gene is TRBV7-9, the J gene TRBJ2-2; TRBD2 aligns across 10 bases. This CDR3 spans 16 amino acids. Germline trimming cut 7 bases from V and 0 bases from J; bases unmatched to any gene: 5. Germline loops: CDR1 SEHNR, CDR2 FQNEAQ (reference sequence). The CDR3 protein is CASNPSGRANTGELFF. The CDR3 DNA sequence: TGTGCCAGCAACCCCAGCGGGAGGGCGAACACCGGGGAGCTGTTTTTT.

This rearrangement joins TRBV6-5 to TRBJ1-5, with unresolved D. Between the trimmed V and J ends, which lost 0 bases and 6 bases, there was a span of 12 bases. This CDR3 contains 15 residues. CDR1 is MNHEY and CDR2 is SVGAGI in the germline V gene. The CDR3 bases are TGTGCCAGCAGTTACTCGGCTGGGTCGGGTCAGCCCCAGCATTTT. This translates into CASSYSAGSGQPQHF.

The chain couples TRBV6-1 to TRBJ1-1; the match to TRBD1 covers 8 bases. The CDR3 length is 13 residues. V trimming: 4 bases; J trimming: 8 bases; junction bases outside the gene matches: 6. In germline, CDR1 is MNHNS, CDR2 SASEGT. CDR3 bases: TGTGCCAGCAGTGGGACAGGGCTGACCGAAGCTTTCTTT. Its protein is CASSGTGLTEAFF.

The chain is built from TRBV5-1 and TRBJ2-4, with D possibly matching TRBD2 (5 bases). Trimming left V 4 bases short and J 5 bases short, with 13 bases between. Germline V gene sequence: CDR1 SGHRS, CDR2 YFSETQ. The CDR3 covers 14 residues. As DNA, the CDR3 is TGCGCCAGCAGCCTGGACTGGGCAGAAAACATTCAGTACTTC. Translated: CASSLDWAENIQYF.

The CDR3 DNA reads as TGTGCCAGCAGCGAGGACAGGGAGGTCATGCATGAGCAGTTCTTC. Translating gives CASSEDREVMHEQFF. This chain links TRBV2 with TRBJ2-1, with 8 bases identical to TRBD1. CDR3 length: 15 amino acids. The germline gives CDR1 SNHLY, CDR2 FYNNEI. J lost 8 bases, V lost 6 bases, and 12 bases had no gene match.

The chain uses TRBV6-5 and TRBJ2-7; 11 bases agree with TRBD2. Germline trimming cut 4 bases from V and 7 bases from J; bases unmatched to any gene: 12. The CDR3 length is 16 residues. Germline CDR1 and CDR2: MNHEY and SVGAGI. In DNA, the CDR3 is TGTGCCAGCAGTTCAGATATAGCGGGAGGGCCGGGAGAGCAGTACTTC. Translation gives CASSSDIAGGPGEQYF.

This clone was counted a few times. The CDR3 nucleotides read TGTGCAAGTCGCTTAGCCGGGACAGGGGTCAGGGATGAGCAGTTCTTC. Protein: CASRLAGTGVRDEQFF. This sequence joins TRBV12-2 and TRBJ2-1; the D call of TRBD1 is as the table states it, not checked on the DNA. TRBV12-2 is flagged as a pseudogene. The CDR3 is made up of 16 amino acids.

The rearrangement uses TRBV19 and TRBJ1-5; 11 bases agree with TRBD1. Trimming removed 7 bases from V and 0 bases from J; junction bases left unmatched: 14. The CDR3 loop spans 19 amino acids. CDR1 and CDR2 (germline): LNHDA, SQIVND (reference sequence). For the CDR3, the DNA is TGTGCCAGTAACCCCGCTGGACAGGGGGCGTTCTATAGCAATCAGCCCCAGCATTTT. It codes for CASNPAGQGAFYSNQPQHF.

The chain combines TRBV21-1 with TRBJ2-1; TRBD2 is the table's D call, not checked against the DNA. TRBV21-1 is marked as a pseudogene. The CDR3 totals 17 residues. The CDR3 region is CASSNHSGLSSYNEQFF. DNA for the CDR3: TGTGCCAGCAGCAACCATAGCGGGCTTAGCTCCTACAATGAGCAGTTCTTC.

The chain combines TRBV5-1 with TRBJ2-3, with 10 positions matching TRBD2. Germline CDR1 SGHRS, CDR2 YFSETQ. J lost 1 base, V lost 0 bases, and 2 bases had no gene match. The CDR3 spans 16 residues. The CDR3 sequence is CASSLVLAGRTDTQYF. CDR3 sequence (DNA): TGCGCCAGCAGCTTGGTACTAGCGGGACGCACAGATACGCAGTATTTT.

The chain's CDR3 is CASSLGAAIAKNIQYF. The CDR3 DNA is TGTGCCAGCAGCTTAGGGGCAGCCATAGCCAAAAACATTCAGTACTTC. The V gene is TRBV11-2, the J gene TRBJ2-4; no reliable D call. The V end was cut by 1 base, the J end by 0 bases, with 10 bases between. CDR1 SGHAT and CDR2 FQNNGV come from the germline V gene. CDR3 length: 16 residues.

This clone has only a few counts. Other DNA sequences in this sample translate to the same CDR3. Here the CDR3 DNA reads TGTGCCAGCTCACCCGGACAGGGAAGCAATCAGCCCCAGCATTTT. Protein sequence: CASSPGQGSNQPQHF. The chain joins TRBV18 to TRBJ1-5; 8 bases are a match to TRBD1. V gave up 3 bases and J gave up 1 base; unmatched junction bases: 2. This CDR3 is built from 15 residues. Germline V lookup: CDR1 KGHSH, CDR2 LQKENI. The entire variable domain, with the rest obtained from reference TRBV18 and TRBJ1-5, is as follows: NAGVMQNPRHLVRRRGQEARLRCSPMKGHSHVYWYRQLPEEGLKFMVYLQKENIIDESGMPKERFSAEFPKEGPSILRIQQVVRGDSAAYFCASSPGQGSNQPQHFGDGTRLSIL.

This rearrangement joins TRBV28 to TRBJ1-1, with 8 bases that match TRBD1. Germline CDR1 reads MDHEN; CDR2 reads SYDVKM. With V trimmed by 4 bases and J by 1 base, 11 bases remained unmatched. The CDR3 is 17 amino acids. The CDR3 protein is CASSSPDRATENTEAFF. DNA of the CDR3: TGTGCCAGCAGTTCCCCGGACAGGGCAACCGAGAACACTGAAGCTTTCTTT.

Points on this clone: Distinct nucleotide sequences in the sample also encode this CDR3. CDR3 region: CASSLLAAYNEQFF. The DNA of the CDR3 is TGTGCCAGCAGTTTACTAGCAGCATACAATGAGCAGTTCTTC. The rearrangement joins TRBV28 to TRBJ2-1; a possible D gene is TRBD2 (5 bases). This CDR3 is built from 14 residues. Germline lookup yields CDR1 MDHEN and CDR2 SYDVKM. V was clipped by 2 bases and J by 4 bases, with 9 bases between them.

Notes on this clone: This CDR3 is also generated by other DNA sequences in the sample. The chain uses TRBV18 and TRBJ2-7, with no clear D. Trimming took off 3 bases at V and 0 bases at J, with 6 bases between the two ends. Per the germline V gene, CDR1 is KGHSH and CDR2 is LQKENI. The CDR3 contains 13 residues. CDR3 amino acids: CASSPGSSYEQYF. CDR3 DNA: TGTGCCAGCTCACCTGGTAGCTCCTACGAGCAGTACTTC. Full variable domain (outside the CDR3, taken from reference TRBV18 and TRBJ2-7): NAGVMQNPRHLVRRRGQEARLRCSPMKGHSHVYWYRQLPEEGLKFMVYLQKENIIDESGMPKERFSAEFPKEGPSILRIQQVVRGDSAAYFCASSPGSSYEQYFGPGTRLTVT.

The chain has TRBV7-2 and TRBJ1-1, with TRBD1 matching 10 bases. Germline lookup yields CDR1 SGHTA and CDR2 FQGNSA. Trimming cost V 8 bases and J 4 bases; bases outside gene matches: 4. The CDR3 length is 13 residues. Written as DNA, the CDR3 is TGTGCCAGCGGCCGGGACAGGGGCACTGAAGCTTTCTTT. This codes for CASGRDRGTEAFF.

This rearrangement joins TRBV2 to TRBJ2-2, with a weak D call TRBD2 (5 bases). Germline V gene sequence: CDR1 SNHLY, CDR2 FYNNEI. The CDR3 covers 14 residues. V lost 2 bases, J lost 7 bases, and 11 bases lay in between. The CDR3 coding sequence is TGTGCCAGCAGTGAATACGGGGTTGTCGGGGAGCTGTTTTTT. Translation gives CASSEYGVVGELFF.

The chain uses TRBV29-1 and TRBJ2-7, with a tentative D call TRBD1 (5 bases). The CDR3 is made up of 12 amino acids. V lost 5 bases and J 2 bases, leaving 10 bases between the germline ends. Germline CDR1 and CDR2: SQVTM and ANQGSEA. CDR3 sequence reads: CSVSDSAYEQYF. The CDR3 nucleotides read TGCAGCGTTTCCGACAGTGCCTACGAGCAGTACTTC.

V is TRBV5-1 and J is TRBJ2-3; 10 bases line up with TRBD1. Trimming cost V 4 bases and J 4 bases; bases outside gene matches: 3. In germline, CDR1 is SGHRS, CDR2 YFSETQ. This CDR3 spans 14 amino acids. CDR3 sequence (DNA): TGCGCCAGCAGCCAGGACAGGGGGGCAGATACGCAGTATTTT. Protein: CASSQDRGADTQYF. Variable domain in full (rest from reference TRBV5-1 and TRBJ2-3): KAGVTQTPRYLIKTRGQQVTLSCSPISGHRSVSWYQQTPGQGLQFLFEYFSETQRNKGNFPGRFSGRQFSNSRSEMNVSTLELGDSALYLCASSQDRGADTQYFGPGTRLTVL.

The chain has TRBV28 and TRBJ2-1; TRBD2 might be the D (5 bases). The CDR3 spans 16 residues. The V gene lost 1 base and the J gene lost 8 bases, with 18 bases spanning the gap. CDR1 and CDR2 from the germline V gene are MDHEN and SYDVKM. The CDR3 is CASSLLRAGLGDEQFF. The CDR3 bases are TGTGCCAGCAGTTTATTGCGGGCCGGATTGGGCGATGAGCAGTTCTTC.

The gene calls are TRBV11-2 and TRBJ2-4; D perhaps matches TRBD2 (6 bases). The CDR3 is made up of 17 amino acids. Trimming shortened V by 5 bases and J by 1 base, and 18 bases separated the two germline ends. CDR1 is SGHAT, CDR2 FQNNGV, per germline. CDR3 nucleotide sequence: TGTGCCAGCAGCGGGAGGAGTGGGTTTTGGGCCAAAAACATTCAGTACTTC. It translates to CASSGRSGFWAKNIQYF.